This section outlines one T cell receptor beta chain sequence together with its context. Trimming took off 4 bases at V and 6 bases at J, with 24 bases between the two ends. The CDR3 spans 17 residues. Germline CDR1 and CDR2: SGHDN and FVKESK. This sample stems from a study of cytomegalovirus exposure and HLA in healthy donors. Study context: Drawn from HLA-typed donors, about 82 million unique TCRs were held in an early data release.

PCR was performed using 60 Vbeta and 13 Jbeta primers. The assay was immunoSEQ multiplex PCR, and TCRdb's table has in-frame clones only and misses some. The repertoire holds approximately 190,000 clones, with roughly 80% as singletons. The clonotype comes from a man aged 35 to 55 in good health and CMV-seropositive. The source material was PBMCs. The chain carries TRBV14 and TRBJ2-5; D is perhaps TRBD2 (7 bases). The CDR3 DNA is TGTGCCAGCAGCCCCTTCGGTGTGGGGGGGGGCCTCAAGACCCAGTACTTC. Protein sequence: CASSPFGVGGGLKTQYF.